A single sample gave rise to the 7 T cell receptor beta chains below, sequenced in a study of control samples from healthy donors and cancer patients. Data came from immunoSEQ multiplex PCR; TCRdb stores just in-frame clones and leaves some out. The table includes over 100,000 clones, around 89% detected once. The sequenced sample consisted of blood. All receptors come from a man aged 40-55 years in good health.

V usage is TRBV7-6 and J usage is TRBJ1-6; 7 bases fit TRBD1. Germline CDR1 is SGHVS and CDR2 is FNYEAQ. This CDR3 contains 17 residues. J lost 7 bases, V lost 1 base, and 10 bases had no gene match. CDR3 protein: CASSLGPGQRANSPLHF. For the CDR3, the DNA is TGTGCCAGCAGCTTAGGCCCGGGACAGAGGGCAAATTCACCCCTCCACTTT.

The chain has TRBV9 and TRBJ2-7; 7 positions agree with TRBD1. V gave up 3 bases and J gave up 6 bases; unmatched junction bases: 6. CDR3 length: 13 residues. CDR1 SGDLS and CDR2 YYNGEE come from the germline V gene. Here the CDR3 DNA reads TGTGCCAGCAGCGAGAAGCCAGGGGGCGAGCAGTACTTC. Translating gives CASSEKPGGEQYF.

The chain is built from TRBV18 and TRBJ1-5; 8 bases align to TRBD1. The CDR3 has 16 amino acids. The junction had 13 bases not matched to a gene; V was cut back by 6 bases and J by 6 bases. In germline, CDR1 is KGHSH, CDR2 LQKENI. CDR3 region: CASSSERQGAGQPQHF. CDR3 nucleotide sequence: TGTGCCAGCTCCTCGGAGAGGCAGGGGGCCGGTCAGCCCCAGCATTTT.

In nucleotides, the CDR3 is TGTGCCAGCAGTAGACAGGGGAAGACTGAAGCTTTCTTT. Protein product: CASSRQGKTEAFF. The chain links TRBV7-9 to TRBJ1-1, with TRBD1 matching 8 bases. The CDR3 is 13 residues long. Germline-derived CDR1 and CDR2 are SEHNR and FQNEAQ (reference sequence). After removal of 6 bases from V and 5 bases from J, the junction contained 5 bases not matched to a gene.

This chain uses TRBV6-6 with TRBJ1-2, with D possibly TRBD1 on 6 matching bases. Germline CDR1 is MNHNY and CDR2 is SVGAGI (reference sequence). V shed 0 bases and J shed 8 bases, with 10 bases lying between them. The CDR3 length is 13 residues. CDR3 in amino acids: CASSYSGGRGYTF. CDR3 DNA sequence: TGTGCCAGCAGTTACTCTGGGGGCAGGGGCTACACCTTC.

This clone has only one observation. J is TRBJ1-3 and V is TRBV10-3; D ambiguous. CDR1 and CDR2 (germline): ENHRY, SYGVKD. The CDR3 totals 16 residues. V lost 0 bases to trimming and J lost 0 bases, with 9 bases between them. CDR3 sequence: CAISESSRFSGNTIYF. CDR3 nucleotides: TGTGCCATCAGTGAGTCCAGCAGGTTCTCTGGAAACACCATATATTTT.

The rearrangement uses TRBV7-2 and TRBJ1-2; D is ambiguous. V lost 1 base and J 6 bases, leaving 9 bases between the germline ends. This CDR3 is built from 13 residues. The V gene's germline CDR1 is SGHTA and CDR2 FQGNSA. CDR3: CASSLGLWDGYTF. CDR3 sequence (DNA): TGTGCCAGCAGCTTAGGTCTATGGGATGGCTACACCTTC.